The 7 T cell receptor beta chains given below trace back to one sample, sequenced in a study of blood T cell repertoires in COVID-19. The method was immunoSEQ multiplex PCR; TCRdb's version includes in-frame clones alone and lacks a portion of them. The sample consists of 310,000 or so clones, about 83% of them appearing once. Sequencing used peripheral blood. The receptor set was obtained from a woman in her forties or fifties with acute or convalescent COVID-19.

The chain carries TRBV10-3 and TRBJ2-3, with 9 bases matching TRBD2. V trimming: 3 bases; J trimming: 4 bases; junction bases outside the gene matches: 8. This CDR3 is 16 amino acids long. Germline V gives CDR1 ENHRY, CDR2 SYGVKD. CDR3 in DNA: TGTGCCATCAGTGATTCATGGCGGGAGGGTTCAGATACGCAGTATTTT. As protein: CAISDSWREGSDTQYF.

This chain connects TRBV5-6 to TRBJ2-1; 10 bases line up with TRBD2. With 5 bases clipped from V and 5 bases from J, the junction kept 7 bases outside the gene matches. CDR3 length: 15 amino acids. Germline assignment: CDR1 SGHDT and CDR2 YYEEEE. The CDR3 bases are TGTGCCAGCAGGCAACTAGCGGGATTAGACAATGAGCAGTTCTTC. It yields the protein CASRQLAGLDNEQFF. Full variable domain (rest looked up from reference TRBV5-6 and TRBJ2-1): DAGVTQSPTHLIKTRGQQVTLRCSPKSGHDTVSWYQQALGQGPQFIFQYYEEEERQRGNFPDRFSGHQFPNYSSELNVNALLLGDSALYLCASRQLAGLDNEQFFGPGTRLTVL.

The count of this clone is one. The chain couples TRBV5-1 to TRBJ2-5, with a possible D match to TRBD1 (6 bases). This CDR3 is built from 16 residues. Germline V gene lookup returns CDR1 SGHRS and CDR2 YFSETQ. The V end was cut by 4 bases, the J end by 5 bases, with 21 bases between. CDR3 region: CASSPGTQGLGETQYF. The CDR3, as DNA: TGCGCCAGCAGCCCGGGAACACAGGGCCTTGGGGAGACCCAGTACTTC.

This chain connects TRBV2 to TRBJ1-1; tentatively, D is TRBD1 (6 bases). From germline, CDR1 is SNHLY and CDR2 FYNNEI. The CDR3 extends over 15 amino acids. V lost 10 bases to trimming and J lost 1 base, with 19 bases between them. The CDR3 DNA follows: TGTGCCACCTGCTTCGCGGGGGCTTGGAACACTGAAGCTTTCTTT. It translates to CATCFAGAWNTEAFF.

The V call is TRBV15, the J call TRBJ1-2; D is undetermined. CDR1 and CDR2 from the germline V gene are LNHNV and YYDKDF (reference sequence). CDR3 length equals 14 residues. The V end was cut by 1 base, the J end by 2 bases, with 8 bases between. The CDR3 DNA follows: TGTGCCACCAGCAGAGCGAACAGAAACTATGGCTACACCTTC. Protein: CATSRANRNYGYTF. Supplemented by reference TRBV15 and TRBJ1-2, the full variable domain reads DAMVIQNPRYQVTQFGKPVTLSCSQTLNHNVMYWYQQKSSQAPKLLFHYYDKDFNNEADTPDNFQSRRPNTSFCFLDIRSPGLGDTAMYLCATSRANRNYGYTFGSGTRLTVV.

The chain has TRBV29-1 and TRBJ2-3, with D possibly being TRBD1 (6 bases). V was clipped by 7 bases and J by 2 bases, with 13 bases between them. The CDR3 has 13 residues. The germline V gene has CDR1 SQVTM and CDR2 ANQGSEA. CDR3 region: CSARDTVTDTQYF. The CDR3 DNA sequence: TGCAGCGCCCGGGACACCGTCACAGATACGCAGTATTTT.

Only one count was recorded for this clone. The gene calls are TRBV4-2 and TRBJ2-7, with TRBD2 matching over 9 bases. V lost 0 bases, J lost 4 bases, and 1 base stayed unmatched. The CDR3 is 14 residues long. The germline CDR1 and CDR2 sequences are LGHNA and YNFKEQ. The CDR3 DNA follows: TGTGCCAGCAGCCAAGAAGCGGGAGGTTACGAGCAGTACTTC. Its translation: CASSQEAGGYEQYF.